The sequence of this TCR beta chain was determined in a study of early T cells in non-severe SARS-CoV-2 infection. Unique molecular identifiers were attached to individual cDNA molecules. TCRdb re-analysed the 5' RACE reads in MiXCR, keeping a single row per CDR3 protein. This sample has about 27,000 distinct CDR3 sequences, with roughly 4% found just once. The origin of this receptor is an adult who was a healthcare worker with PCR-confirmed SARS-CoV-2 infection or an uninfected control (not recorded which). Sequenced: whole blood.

The CDR3 is CASSQNTGELFF. DNA for the CDR3: TGTGCCAGCAGCCAGAACACCGGGGAGCTGTTTTTT. The chain is built from TRBV12-3 or TRBV12-4 and TRBJ2-2, with D unclear. The V gene lost 6 bases and the J gene lost 1 base, with 3 bases spanning the gap. CDR3 length: 12 amino acids.